These T cell receptor beta chains were read from a single sample in a study of Graves' ophthalmopathy and Graves' hyperthyroidism. MiXCR, run by TCRdb on the multiplex PCR reads, gives a single entry per CDR3 protein. The table records roughly 300,000 distinct CDR3 sequences, 17% of them present only once. Material for sequencing was peripheral blood. These receptors were obtained from an adult man with Graves' ophthalmopathy. The CDR3 runs from the conserved cysteine through the conserved F or W.

>TRBV10-3
CAISVFDRWASGRRDVGEQYF
>TRBV7-8
CASSLAGTGGNEQYF
>TRBV15
CATSTGAYEQYF
>TRBV2
CASNPVGSAEAFF
>TRBV11-2
CASSSYRDGYGYTF
>TRBV15
CATSLAGGREQYF
>TRBV7-9
CASSLKLGQNYEQYF
>TRBV20-1
CSARDGTTYEQYF
>TRBV27
CASRGGTLNTEAFF
>TRBV6-5
CASSYAGQGDTEAFF
>TRBV6-2/TRBV6-3
CASSYGLSSYEQYF
>TRBV12-3/TRBV12-4
CASSPGAETQYF
>TRBV9
CASSLYGGTGGAEAFF
>TRBV11-2
CASSPGLAGVTPERETQYF
>TRBV27
CASGRSGLYGYTF
>TRBV28
CASSFPHPGLGYTF
>TRBV7-3
CASSYGTTGELFF
>TRBV7-6
CASSYGQGLNTEAFF
>TRBV28
CASNSGISGANVLTF
>TRBV11-2
CATRGQDRSYGYTF
>TRBV6-2/TRBV6-3
CASSSLSTGTNIGAGGYTF
>TRBV7-8
CAIRTSGDQETQYF
>TRBV20-1
CSADGGGQPQHF